A selection of T cell receptor beta chains follows, all from one sample in a study of tumor-infiltrating lymphocytes in oesophageal squamous cell carcinoma. MiXCR was run by TCRdb on the PCR reads, yielding one entry per CDR3 protein. The sample lists roughly 14,000 distinct CDR3 sequences, about 50% seen once, with less than 60% in the top ten. The specimen sequenced was blood. These receptors originate from a male donor with esophageal squamous cell carcinoma. The CDR3 runs from the conserved cysteine through the conserved F or W. A D gene is named only where the DNA matches it firmly. Clone size is not always given. Where it is, it says once, few, many or a class for expanded clones.

cdr3_length: 15
d_call: -
clone_size: -
j_call: TRBJ2-5
v_call: TRBV7-9
cdr3_aa: CASSLASGNQETQYF
cdr3_nt: TGTGCCAGCAGCTTAGCTTCCGGGAACCAAGAGACCCAGTACTTC

cdr3_length: 15
d_call: -
clone_size: many
j_call: TRBJ2-7
v_call: TRBV28
cdr3_aa: CASSSPGIQGYEQYF
cdr3_nt: TGTGCCAGCAGTTCCCCAGGAATTCAGGGCTACGAGCAGTACTTC

cdr3_length: 16
d_call: TRBD1
clone_size: -
j_call: TRBJ2-7
v_call: TRBV28
cdr3_aa: CASSPYRGQGVYEQYF
cdr3_nt: TGTGCCAGCAGTCCGTATCGGGGACAGGGCGTCTACGAGCAGTACTTC

cdr3_length: 20
d_call: TRBD2
clone_size: few
j_call: TRBJ2-1
v_call: TRBV7-6
cdr3_aa: CASSIYILAGVSPGSVTQFF
cdr3_nt: TGTGCCAGCAGCATATACATACTAGCGGGAGTCTCCCCCGGTAGTGTTACGCAGTTCTTC

cdr3_length: 14
d_call: TRBD1
clone_size: few
j_call: TRBJ2-7
v_call: TRBV7-8
cdr3_aa: CASSPRQGNYEQYF
cdr3_nt: TGTGCCAGCAGCCCAAGACAGGGAAACTACGAGCAGTACTTC

cdr3_length: 11
d_call: -
clone_size: many
j_call: TRBJ2-2
v_call: TRBV7-9
cdr3_aa: CASSSWRELFF
cdr3_nt: TGTGCCAGCAGCTCCTGGAGGGAGCTGTTTTTT

cdr3_length: 13
d_call: -
clone_size: -
j_call: TRBJ1-3
v_call: TRBV7-2
cdr3_aa: CASSSGRRNTIYF
cdr3_nt: TGTGCCAGCAGCTCGGGACGGAGAAACACCATATATTTT

cdr3_length: 14
d_call: -
clone_size: many
j_call: TRBJ1-3
v_call: TRBV6-1
cdr3_aa: CASIVGYSGNTIYF
cdr3_nt: TGTGCCAGCATTGTCGGATACTCTGGAAACACCATATATTTT

cdr3_length: 17
d_call: TRBD2
clone_size: many
j_call: TRBJ2-1
v_call: TRBV19
cdr3_aa: CASSITSGLPGDNEQFF
cdr3_nt: TGTGCCAGTAGTATCACTAGCGGCCTTCCAGGTGACAATGAGCAGTTCTTC

cdr3_length: 14
d_call: -
clone_size: few
j_call: TRBJ2-3
v_call: TRBV7-9
cdr3_aa: CASSLAGGADTQYF
cdr3_nt: TGTGCCAGCAGCTTAGCGGGCGGGGCAGATACGCAGTATTTT

cdr3_length: 14
d_call: -
clone_size: -
j_call: TRBJ2-3
v_call: TRBV12-3/TRBV12-4
cdr3_aa: CASSLGRSADTQYF
cdr3_nt: TGTGCCAGCAGTTTAGGACGGAGCGCAGATACGCAGTATTTT

cdr3_length: 12
d_call: -
clone_size: medium-sized
j_call: TRBJ2-4
v_call: TRBV6-1
cdr3_aa: CASSVGGSIQYF
cdr3_nt: TGTGCCAGCAGTGTGGGAGGATCCATTCAGTACTTC

cdr3_length: 15
d_call: TRBD2
clone_size: -
j_call: TRBJ2-7
v_call: TRBV27
cdr3_aa: CASSTWAGEDHEQYF
cdr3_nt: TGTGCCAGCAGTACTTGGGCGGGAGAAGACCACGAGCAGTACTTC

cdr3_length: 15
d_call: TRBD2
clone_size: -
j_call: TRBJ2-1
v_call: TRBV7-6
cdr3_aa: CASSELAASYNEQFF
cdr3_nt: TGTGCCAGCAGTGAACTAGCGGCTTCCTACAATGAGCAGTTCTTC

cdr3_length: 15
d_call: TRBD2
clone_size: -
j_call: TRBJ2-7
v_call: TRBV7-4
cdr3_aa: CASSSLAGEAYEQYF
cdr3_nt: TGTGCCAGCAGCTCGCTAGCGGGAGAAGCCTACGAGCAGTACTTC

cdr3_length: 17
d_call: -
clone_size: -
j_call: TRBJ2-5
v_call: TRBV4-1
cdr3_aa: CASSQERGGGPPQEQYF
cdr3_nt: TGCGCCAGCAGCCAAGAGAGGGGGGGAGGGCCACCTCAGGAGCAGTACTTC

cdr3_length: 16
d_call: -
clone_size: -
j_call: TRBJ2-1
v_call: TRBV7-6
cdr3_aa: CASSLAQGGEYNEQFF
cdr3_nt: TGTGCCAGCAGCTTAGCGCAGGGGGGTGAATACAATGAGCAGTTCTTC

cdr3_length: 13
d_call: TRBD1
clone_size: -
j_call: TRBJ2-3
v_call: TRBV7-4
cdr3_aa: CASSDRVRDTQYF
cdr3_nt: TGTGCCAGTTCGGACAGGGTTAGAGATACGCAGTATTTT

cdr3_length: 15
d_call: -
clone_size: once
j_call: TRBJ2-7
v_call: TRBV7-3
cdr3_aa: CASSLRQARGGEQYF
cdr3_nt: TGTGCCAGCAGCTTAAGACAGGCCCGGGGAGGTGAGCAGTACTTC

cdr3_length: 14
d_call: -
clone_size: -
j_call: TRBJ2-5
v_call: TRBV7-2
cdr3_aa: CASSLASRKETQYF
cdr3_nt: TGTGCCAGCAGCTTAGCATCTAGGAAAGAGACCCAGTACTTC

cdr3_length: 14
d_call: -
clone_size: -
j_call: TRBJ2-3
v_call: TRBV7-2
cdr3_aa: CASSLDSSTDTQYF
cdr3_nt: TGTGCCAGCAGCTTAGACTCTAGCACAGATACGCAGTATTTT

cdr3_length: 15
d_call: TRBD2
clone_size: -
j_call: TRBJ2-5
v_call: TRBV12-3/TRBV12-4
cdr3_aa: CASSLRTRSKETQYF
cdr3_nt: TGTGCCAGCAGTCTCCGGACTAGGTCCAAAGAGACCCAGTACTTC

cdr3_length: 16
d_call: -
clone_size: -
j_call: TRBJ2-7
v_call: TRBV6-2/TRBV6-3
cdr3_aa: CASSYSFAPGGNEQYF
cdr3_nt: TGTGCCAGCAGTTACTCCTTCGCCCCAGGGGGGAATGAGCAGTACTTC

cdr3_length: 15
d_call: TRBD2
clone_size: -
j_call: TRBJ2-1
v_call: TRBV11-2
cdr3_aa: CASSSGTSGRFEQFF
cdr3_nt: TGTGCCAGCAGCTCCGGGACTAGCGGGAGGTTTGAGCAGTTCTTC

cdr3_length: 14
d_call: -
clone_size: many
j_call: TRBJ1-5
v_call: TRBV28
cdr3_aa: CATIKGLSNQPQHF
cdr3_nt: TGTGCCACCATCAAGGGTCTATCTAATCAGCCCCAGCATTTT

cdr3_length: 15
d_call: -
clone_size: -
j_call: TRBJ2-7
v_call: TRBV20-1
cdr3_aa: CSATTGAGEADEQYF
cdr3_nt: TGCAGTGCTACCACGGGGGCGGGAGAGGCGGATGAGCAGTACTTC

cdr3_length: 16
d_call: -
clone_size: -
j_call: TRBJ1-6
v_call: TRBV6-8
cdr3_aa: CASSRRTTFSNSPLHF
cdr3_nt: TGTGCCAGCAGTAGAAGGACAACCTTCTCTAATTCACCCCTCCACTTT

cdr3_length: 18
d_call: TRBD2
clone_size: -
j_call: TRBJ2-6
v_call: TRBV7-8
cdr3_aa: CASSPPGISGRAYNEQLF
cdr3_nt: TGTGCCAGCAGCCCGCCGGGAATTAGCGGGAGGGCCTACAATGAGCAGCTCTTC

cdr3_length: 14
d_call: -
clone_size: -
j_call: TRBJ2-3
v_call: TRBV7-8
cdr3_aa: CASSSVASTDTQYF
cdr3_nt: TGTGCCAGCAGCTCGGTAGCGAGCACAGATACGCAGTATTTT

cdr3_length: 12
d_call: -
clone_size: many
j_call: TRBJ2-1
v_call: TRBV7-2
cdr3_aa: CASSLTSIEQFF
cdr3_nt: TGTGCCAGCAGCTTAACTAGCATTGAGCAGTTCTTC

cdr3_length: 21
d_call: TRBD2
clone_size: many
j_call: TRBJ2-4
v_call: TRBV12-3/TRBV12-4
cdr3_aa: CASSYALLERERRKAKNIQYF
cdr3_nt: TGTGCCAGCAGTTACGCCCTACTGGAGCGGGAGCGAAGAAAAGCCAAAAACATTCAGTACTTC

cdr3_length: 12
d_call: -
clone_size: many
j_call: TRBJ2-7
v_call: TRBV28
cdr3_aa: CASSSRSHEQYF
cdr3_nt: TGTGCCAGCAGTTCCAGGTCCCACGAGCAGTACTTC

cdr3_length: 14
d_call: TRBD2
clone_size: -
j_call: TRBJ2-4
v_call: TRBV28
cdr3_aa: CASSFLAVTDTQYF
cdr3_nt: TGTGCCAGCAGTTTCCTAGCGGTAACAGATACGCAATACTTC

cdr3_length: 11
d_call: -
clone_size: -
j_call: TRBJ2-5
v_call: TRBV7-4
cdr3_aa: CASSPGGTQYF
cdr3_nt: TGTGCCAGCAGCCCTGGTGGGACCCAGTACTTC

cdr3_length: 15
d_call: -
clone_size: many
j_call: TRBJ2-5
v_call: TRBV11-2
cdr3_aa: CASSRFWRDQETQYF
cdr3_nt: TGTGCCAGCAGTAGGTTTTGGAGGGACCAAGAGACCCAGTACTTC

cdr3_length: 13
d_call: -
clone_size: -
j_call: TRBJ2-5
v_call: TRBV7-2
cdr3_aa: CASSFSGQETQYF
cdr3_nt: TGTGCCAGCAGCTTTTCTGGGCAAGAGACCCAGTACTTC

cdr3_length: 15
d_call: -
clone_size: -
j_call: TRBJ2-2
v_call: TRBV5-4
cdr3_aa: CASSDQGQNTGELFF
cdr3_nt: TGTGCCAGCAGCGACCAGGGGCAGAACACCGGGGAGCTGTTTTTT

cdr3_length: 13
d_call: -
clone_size: many
j_call: TRBJ2-2
v_call: TRBV28
cdr3_aa: CASTPSYTGELFF
cdr3_nt: TGTGCCAGCACTCCTTCCTACACCGGGGAGCTGTTTTTT

cdr3_length: 12
d_call: -
clone_size: medium-sized
j_call: TRBJ1-2
v_call: TRBV7-2
cdr3_aa: CASSNLGQGYTF
cdr3_nt: TGTGCCAGCAGCAACTTGGGCCAAGGCTACACCTTC

cdr3_length: 14
d_call: -
clone_size: medium-sized
j_call: TRBJ2-4
v_call: TRBV12-3/TRBV12-4
cdr3_aa: CASSKDGSKNIQYF
cdr3_nt: TGTGCCAGCAGTAAGGACGGGTCAAAAAACATTCAGTACTTC

cdr3_length: 13
d_call: TRBD1
clone_size: -
j_call: TRBJ2-1
v_call: TRBV25-1
cdr3_aa: CASSVDRANEQFF
cdr3_nt: TGTGCCAGCAGTGTGGACAGGGCCAATGAGCAGTTCTTC

cdr3_length: 11
d_call: -
clone_size: -
j_call: TRBJ2-1
v_call: TRBV29-1
cdr3_aa: CSVPTYNEQFF
cdr3_nt: TGCAGCGTTCCCACCTACAATGAGCAGTTCTTC

cdr3_length: 16
d_call: TRBD1
clone_size: -
j_call: TRBJ2-4
v_call: TRBV12-3/TRBV12-4
cdr3_aa: CASSRTGSTSGNIQYF
cdr3_nt: TGTGCCAGCAGCCGGACAGGGTCAACTTCGGGTAACATTCAGTACTTC

cdr3_length: 15
d_call: -
clone_size: few
j_call: TRBJ2-5
v_call: TRBV20-1
cdr3_aa: CSAPRTGTEKETQYF
cdr3_nt: TGCAGTGCTCCGAGGACCGGGACGGAGAAAGAGACCCAGTACTTC

cdr3_length: 16
d_call: -
clone_size: many
j_call: TRBJ2-7
v_call: TRBV6-1
cdr3_aa: CASSSRRSGDRYEQYF
cdr3_nt: TGTGCCAGCAGCTCCCGGCGTTCGGGGGACCGCTACGAGCAGTACTTC

cdr3_length: 15
d_call: -
clone_size: once
j_call: TRBJ1-1
v_call: TRBV7-6
cdr3_aa: CASSFRDGVNTEAFF
cdr3_nt: TGTGCCAGCAGCTTCCGGGACGGAGTAAACACTGAAGCTTTCTTT

cdr3_length: 18
d_call: -
clone_size: -
j_call: TRBJ2-5
v_call: TRBV12-3/TRBV12-4
cdr3_aa: CASSGLISRQGRGETQYF
cdr3_nt: TGTGCCAGCTCTGGACTAATAAGCCGACAGGGTCGGGGAGAGACCCAGTACTTC

cdr3_length: 18
d_call: TRBD2
clone_size: -
j_call: TRBJ2-7
v_call: TRBV7-8
cdr3_aa: CASSLLLAGGESVLEQYF
cdr3_nt: TGTGCCAGCAGCTTATTGCTAGCGGGAGGAGAGAGCGTCCTCGAGCAGTACTTC

cdr3_length: 15
d_call: -
clone_size: -
j_call: TRBJ2-6
v_call: TRBV5-1
cdr3_aa: CASSPPVVGANVLTF
cdr3_nt: TGCGCCAGCAGCCCGCCAGTGGTTGGGGCCAACGTCCTGACTTTC